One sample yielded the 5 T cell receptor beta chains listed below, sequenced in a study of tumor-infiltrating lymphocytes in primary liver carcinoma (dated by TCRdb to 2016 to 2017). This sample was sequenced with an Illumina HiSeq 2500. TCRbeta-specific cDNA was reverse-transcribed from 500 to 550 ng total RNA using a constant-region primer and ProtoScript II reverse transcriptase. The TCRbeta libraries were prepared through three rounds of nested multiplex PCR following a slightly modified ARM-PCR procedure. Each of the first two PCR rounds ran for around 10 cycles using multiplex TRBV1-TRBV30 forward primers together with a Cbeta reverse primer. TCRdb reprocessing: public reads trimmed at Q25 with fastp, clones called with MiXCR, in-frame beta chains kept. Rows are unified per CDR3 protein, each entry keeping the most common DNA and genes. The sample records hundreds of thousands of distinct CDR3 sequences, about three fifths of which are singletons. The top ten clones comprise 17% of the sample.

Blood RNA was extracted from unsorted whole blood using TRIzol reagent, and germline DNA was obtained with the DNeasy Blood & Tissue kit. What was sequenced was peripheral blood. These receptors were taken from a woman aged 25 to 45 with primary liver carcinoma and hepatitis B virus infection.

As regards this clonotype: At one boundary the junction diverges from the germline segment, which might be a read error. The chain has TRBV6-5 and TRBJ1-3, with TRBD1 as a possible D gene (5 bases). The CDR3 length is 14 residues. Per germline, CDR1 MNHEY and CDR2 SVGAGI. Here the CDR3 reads CASFGTSSGNAIYF. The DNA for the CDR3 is TGTGCCAGCTTTGGGACCAGCTCTGGAAACGCCATATATTTT.

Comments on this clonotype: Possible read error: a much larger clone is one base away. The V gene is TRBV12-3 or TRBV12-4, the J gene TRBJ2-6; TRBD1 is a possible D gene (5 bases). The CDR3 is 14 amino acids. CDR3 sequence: CASTDPSGANVLAF. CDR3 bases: TGTGCCAGCACCGACCCCTCTGGGGCCAACGTCCTGGCTTTC.

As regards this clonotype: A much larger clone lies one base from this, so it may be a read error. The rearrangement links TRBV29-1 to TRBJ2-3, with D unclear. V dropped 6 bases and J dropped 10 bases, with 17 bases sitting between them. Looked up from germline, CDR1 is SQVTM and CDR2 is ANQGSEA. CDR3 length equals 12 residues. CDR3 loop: CSVQIRLQSQYF. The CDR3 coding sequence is TGCAGCGTCCAGATAAGGTTACAGTCGCAGTATTTT.

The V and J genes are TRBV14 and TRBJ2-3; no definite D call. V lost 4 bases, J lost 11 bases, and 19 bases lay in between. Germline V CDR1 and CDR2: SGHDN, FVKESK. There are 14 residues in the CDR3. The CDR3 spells CASSLTSRIGMQYF. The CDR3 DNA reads TGTGCCAGCAGCCTAACCTCGAGGATCGGTATGCAGTATTTT.

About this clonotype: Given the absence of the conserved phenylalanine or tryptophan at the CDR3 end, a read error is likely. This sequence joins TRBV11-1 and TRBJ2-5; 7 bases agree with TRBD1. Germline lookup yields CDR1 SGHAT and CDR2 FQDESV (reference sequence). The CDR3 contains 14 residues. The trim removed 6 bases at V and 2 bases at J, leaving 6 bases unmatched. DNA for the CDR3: TGTGCCAGCAGTGTCGGGACAGAACAAGAGACCCAGTACTAC. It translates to CASSVGTEQETQYY.